These 16 T cell receptor beta chains were sequenced from one sample in a study of CD8 T cells in ankylosing spondylitis. MiXCR, applied by TCRdb to the 5' RACE reads, yields one record per CDR3 protein. The profile shows roughly 42,000 distinct CDR3 sequences, roughly 2.6% of them singletons. Sequences were obtained from blood, either unsorted or a sorted T cell fraction (not recorded which). The origin of the receptors is a male donor with ankylosing spondylitis or in good health (not recorded which).

This clonotype was counted at least ten times. This CDR3 is CASSPRSRGVTGNYGYTF. CDR3 coding DNA: TGTGCCAGCAGCCCTCGTAGTAGAGGGGTTACAGGCAACTATGGCTACACCTTC. V is TRBV9 and J is TRBJ1-2; D perhaps matches TRBD1 (5 bases). V was cut by 4 bases and J by 2 bases, with 24 bases left in between. This CDR3 is 18 amino acids long. Looked up from germline, CDR1 is SGDLS and CDR2 is YYNGEE.

In this sample, this clonotype is medium-sized. The chain links TRBV9 to TRBJ1-1; D not resolved. Looked up from germline, CDR1 is SGDLS and CDR2 is YYNGEE. The V end lost 0 bases, the J end lost 0 bases, and 6 bases lay between the germline ends. CDR3 length equals 14 residues. The CDR3: CASSVVQMNTEAFF. In DNA, the CDR3 is TGTGCCAGCAGCGTAGTCCAGATGAACACTGAAGCTTTCTTT.

This clonotype occurred many times. The chain recombines TRBV9 with TRBJ2-5, with TRBD2 matching over 15 bases. Germline V gene sequence: CDR1 SGDLS, CDR2 YYNGEE. Trimming cost V 4 bases and J 5 bases; bases outside gene matches: 9. This CDR3 comprises 17 residues. For the CDR3, the DNA is TGTGCCAGCAGCCCCAGGACTAGCGGGAGGGCCGCTGAGACCCAGTACTTC. Residues: CASSPRTSGRAAETQYF.

This clonotype has at least ten counts. This chain joins TRBV9 and TRBJ1-2; the match to TRBD1 covers 7 bases. V dropped 0 bases and J dropped 7; count of bases not matched to a gene: 9. This CDR3 comprises 15 residues. Germline values: CDR1 SGDLS, CDR2 YYNGEE. In DNA form, the CDR3 reads TGTGCCAGCAGCGTAGCTCTCGAGGGGGCTGGTGGCTACACCTTC. This sequence encodes CASSVALEGAGGYTF.

This clonotype has a count of ten or more. The rearrangement uses TRBV9 and TRBJ2-1; TRBD2 is a possible D gene (6 bases). Between the trimmed V and J ends, which lost 0 bases and 2 bases, there was a span of 12 bases. Germline loops: CDR1 SGDLS, CDR2 YYNGEE. The CDR3 is 16 residues long. The CDR3: CASSVALRDAYNEQFF. CDR3 bases: TGTGCCAGCAGCGTAGCTCTGCGGGATGCCTACAATGAGCAGTTCTTC.

This chain joins TRBV9 and TRBJ1-4; D not certain. Germline V gene lookup returns CDR1 SGDLS and CDR2 YYNGEE. Trimming took 1 base from V and 6 from J, leaving 22 bases between them. The CDR3 loop spans 18 amino acids. CDR3 residues: CASSVSPRRGISDEKLFF. In DNA form, the CDR3 reads TGTGCCAGCAGCGTATCCCCTCGTCGGGGAATATCAGATGAAAAACTGTTTTTT.

This clonotype has a count of ten or more. This chain's CDR3 is CASSAGTGDGEQYF. The DNA for the CDR3 is TGTGCCAGCAGCGCCGGGACAGGGGATGGAGAGCAGTACTTC. V is TRBV9 and J is TRBJ2-7, with TRBD1 identical over 10 bases. V gave up 3 bases and J gave up 7 bases; unmatched junction bases: 7. The CDR3 runs 14 residues. Germline V gene lookup returns CDR1 SGDLS and CDR2 YYNGEE.

This clonotype was detected ten times or more. The chain carries TRBV9 and TRBJ2-5; 8 bases map to TRBD1. This CDR3 is 15 amino acids long. V gave up 0 bases and J gave up 5 bases; unmatched junction bases: 6. The germline CDR1 and CDR2 sequences are SGDLS and YYNGEE. DNA of the CDR3: TGTGCCAGCAGCGTAGTTGACAGGGGTTGGGAGACCCAGTACTTC. It is translated as CASSVVDRGWETQYF.

This clonotype was recorded at least ten times. The J gene is TRBJ2-1, the V gene TRBV9; 8 bases agree with TRBD2. The CDR3 loop spans 15 amino acids. V lost 2 bases and J lost 9; bases outside the gene matches: 10. Germline V gene sequence: CDR1 SGDLS, CDR2 YYNGEE. CDR3 nucleotides: TGTGCCAGCAGCGTTCTCCCTAGCGGGTCGGGTGAGCAGTTCTTC. Protein sequence: CASSVLPSGSGEQFF.

This clonotype has more than one count but fewer than ten. V is TRBV9 and J is TRBJ2-1; 7 nucleotides match TRBD2. Germline V gene sequence: CDR1 SGDLS, CDR2 YYNGEE. This CDR3 spans 15 amino acids. V was pared by 3 bases and J by 1 base, with 4 bases of the junction left unmatched. CDR3 protein: CASSGGGRSYNEQFF. CDR3 in DNA: TGTGCCAGCAGCGGCGGGGGTAGGTCCTACAATGAGCAGTTCTTC.

This clonotype has a count of ten or more. The CDR3 spells CASSPWTGGQTQYF. CDR3 DNA sequence: TGTGCCAGCAGCCCTTGGACGGGGGGGCAGACCCAGTACTTC. J is TRBJ2-5 and V is TRBV9; 8 nucleotides align to TRBD2. The CDR3 totals 14 residues. Trimming cost V 4 bases and J 6 bases; bases outside gene matches: 8. Looked up from germline, CDR1 is SGDLS and CDR2 is YYNGEE.

This clonotype showed up many times. This rearrangement joins TRBV9 to TRBJ2-3; the match to TRBD2 covers 8 bases. J gave up 4 bases and V 0 bases, and 10 bases lay outside the gene matches. CDR1 and CDR2 from the germline V gene are SGDLS and YYNGEE. The CDR3 has 17 amino acids. CDR3 in DNA: TGTGCCAGCAGCGTAGATCTAGGCGGGAGGAGCGCAGATACGCAGTATTTT. It translates to CASSVDLGGRSADTQYF.

This clonotype has a count of ten or more. The genes are TRBV9 and TRBJ2-7; possibly TRBD2 for D (7 bases). The CDR3 is 14 residues long. V was cut by 3 bases and J by 7 bases, with 17 bases left in between. Germline loops: CDR1 SGDLS, CDR2 YYNGEE. In DNA, the CDR3 is TGTGCCAGCAGCGAACTCACACAGGGAGGGGAGCAGTACTTC. It yields the protein CASSELTQGGEQYF.

This clonotype has more than one count but fewer than ten. The J gene is TRBJ2-7, the V gene TRBV9; the D is unclear. The length of the CDR3 is 13 residues. CDR1 is SGDLS, CDR2 YYNGEE, per germline. Trimming took 0 bases from V and 6 from J, leaving 10 bases between them. This CDR3 reads CASSVAPELEQYF. In DNA form, the CDR3 reads TGTGCCAGCAGCGTAGCACCGGAGCTCGAGCAGTACTTC.

This clonotype was found many times. J is TRBJ2-7 and V is TRBV9; possibly TRBD1 for D (6 bases). V was shortened by 1 base and J by 2 bases, with 13 bases between the two germline ends. Per germline, CDR1 SGDLS and CDR2 YYNGEE. This CDR3 has 15 residues. This CDR3 reads CASSVRDKGTYEQYF. The CDR3, as DNA: TGTGCCAGCAGCGTAAGGGACAAAGGGACCTACGAGCAGTACTTC.

The sample holds many counts of this clonotype. The rearrangement uses TRBV9 and TRBJ1-4; the match to TRBD1 covers 7 bases. Germline V gives CDR1 SGDLS, CDR2 YYNGEE. V was clipped by 4 bases and J by 1 base; unmatched bases: 4. This CDR3 comprises 15 residues. In DNA, the CDR3 is TGTGCCAGCAGCCCCAGACAGGGAACTAATGAAAAACTGTTTTTT. Translating gives CASSPRQGTNEKLFF.